The 13 T cell receptor beta chains below were found in one sample sequenced in a study of T cells in Graves' hyperthyroidism and ophthalmopathy. Amplification of TCR beta CDR3 regions was performed using RNA transcripts as template. RT-PCR in the first round (using the HTBI primer set) targeted the TCR CDR3. In TCRdb, the multiplex PCR reads were re-called with MiXCR into one record per CDR3 protein. The sample consists of some 740,000 distinct CDR3 sequences, 14% of them appearing once. The sequenced material came from blood. Receptors originate from a woman under 30 with Graves' hyperthyroidism.

The count of this clonotype is one. The chain couples TRBV9 to TRBJ2-1, with D possibly being TRBD2 (6 bases). The CDR3 spans 14 residues. From germline, CDR1 is SGDLS and CDR2 YYNGEE. V was shortened by 4 bases and J by 11 bases, with 19 bases between the two germline ends. DNA for the CDR3: TGTGCCAGCAGCCCCAGGTCCCGAACTAGCAAGCAGTTCTTC. It codes for CASSPRSRTSKQFF.

In this sample, this clonotype turned up many times. The chain joins TRBV30 to TRBJ2-1; 8 bases are a match to TRBD2. J lost 0 bases, V lost 5 bases, and 6 bases had no gene match. Germline V gene data show CDR1 as GTSNPN and CDR2 as SVGIG (reference sequence). This CDR3 contains 15 residues. The CDR3 DNA sequence: TGTGCCTGGCGTGCCGGGACTAGCTCCTACAATGAGCAGTTCTTC. Translating gives CAWRAGTSSYNEQFF. The whole variable domain, remainder taken from reference TRBV30 and TRBJ2-1, is SQTIHQWPATLVQPVGSPLSLECTVEGTSNPNLYWYRQAAGRGLQLLFYSVGIGQISSEVPQNLSASRPQDRQFILSSKKLLLSDSGFYLCAWRAGTSSYNEQFFGPGTRLTVL.

This clonotype was seen ten or more times. The chain joins TRBV7-9 to TRBJ2-5; a weak D match, TRBD2 (5 bases). This CDR3 region has 14 residues. The germline gives CDR1 SEHNR, CDR2 FQNEAQ (reference sequence). Deletions cut 1 base from V and 5 bases from J, with 11 bases between. The CDR3 spells CASSLVDGIETQYF. The DNA for the CDR3 is TGTGCCAGCAGCTTAGTAGACGGGATTGAGACCCAGTACTTC.

This clonotype was seen ten or more times. The chain uses TRBV7-2 and TRBJ1-1; D is unresolved. There are 13 residues in the CDR3. Trimming stripped 1 base from V and 11 bases from J, with 14 bases between. CDR1 SGHTA and CDR2 FQGNSA come from the germline V gene. CDR3 DNA: TGTGCCAGCAGCTTAGGACGGGGAACTGCGGCTTTCTTT. This sequence encodes CASSLGRGTAAFF.

This clonotype was picked up many times. V is TRBV5-6 and J is TRBJ2-7; 11 bases are a match to TRBD2. CDR1 is SGHDT and CDR2 is YYEEEE in the germline V gene. The ends lost 3 bases at V and 2 bases at J; junction bases unmatched: 7. This CDR3 comprises 16 residues. This CDR3 reads CASSSRLAGRTYEQYF. CDR3 DNA sequence: TGTGCCAGCAGCTCAAGACTAGCGGGGCGAACCTACGAGCAGTACTTC.

In its sample, this clonotype was seen a few times. The chain links TRBV20-1 to TRBJ1-5; no definite D call. The CDR3 has 13 amino acids. V was pared by 3 bases and J by 3 bases, with 9 bases between. Germline-derived CDR1 and CDR2 are DFQATT and SNEGSKA (reference sequence). Here the CDR3 reads CSASSVANQPQHF. In nucleotides, the CDR3 is TGCAGTGCTAGTTCTGTTGCCAATCAGCCCCAGCATTTT.

This clonotype was observed a few times. This may arise from a read error, as a much more abundant clone is one base away. The DNA for the CDR3 is TGTGCCAGCAGCCAATATTTGATAGGCCCCCTTCGCACTGAAGCTTTCTTT. This gives the protein CASSQYLIGPLRTEAFF. This sequence joins TRBV3-1 and TRBJ1-1; D remains ambiguous. Trimming stripped 2 bases from V and 4 bases from J, with 20 bases between. This CDR3 is 17 amino acids long. Germline lookup yields CDR1 LGHDT and CDR2 YNNKEL (reference sequence).

The chain is built from TRBV29-1 and TRBJ2-1; 14 bases align to TRBD2. The CDR3 covers 14 residues. Germline V gene data show CDR1 as SQVTM and CDR2 as ANQGSEA. Trimming at V came to 4 bases and at J to 9 bases, leaving 5 bases not matched to a gene. DNA for the CDR3: TGCAGCGTTGGGACTAGCGGGAGGTTGGCTGAGCAGTTCTTC. Protein sequence: CSVGTSGRLAEQFF.

This clonotype was observed at least ten times. V gene TRBV12-3 or TRBV12-4 combines with J gene TRBJ1-2, with a tentative D call TRBD1 (6 bases). This CDR3 has 14 amino acids. The V and J ends lost 5 bases and 6 bases respectively, with 16 bases between them. The CDR3 sequence: CASSSTGIFDGYTF. The CDR3 region has the DNA TGTGCCAGCAGTAGTACAGGGATTTTCGATGGCTACACCTTC.

In this sample, this clonotype turned up a few times. The genes are TRBV19 and TRBJ1-1, with 8 positions matching TRBD1. CDR1 is LNHDA, CDR2 SQIVND, per germline (reference sequence). The CDR3 loop spans 13 amino acids. Germline trimming cut 7 bases from V and 7 bases from J; bases unmatched to any gene: 8. For the CDR3, the DNA is TGTGCCAGTACCAGATTCGACAGGGGTGAAGCTTTCTTT. Translation gives CASTRFDRGEAFF.

The rearrangement joins TRBV5-1 to TRBJ2-1; TRBD2 matches at 14 bases. The V gene's germline CDR1 is SGHRS and CDR2 YFSETQ. The CDR3 runs to 15 residues. The V gene end was trimmed by 2 bases and the J gene end by 9 bases; junction bases not matched to a gene: 4. CDR3 sequence: CASSFGTSGSAEQFF. CDR3 nucleotides: TGCGCCAGCAGCTTCGGGACTAGCGGGAGTGCTGAGCAGTTCTTC.

This clonotype occurred many times. The chain employs TRBV2 and TRBJ1-3; TRBD1 agrees at 9 bases. The ends lost 3 bases at V and 1 base at J; junction bases unmatched: 7. The CDR3 totals 17 residues. CDR1 is SNHLY and CDR2 is FYNNEI in the germline V gene. In nucleotides, the CDR3 is TGTGCCAGCAGTGAGAGTTTGGACAGGGGATCTGGAAACACCATATATTTT. Amino acid sequence: CASSESLDRGSGNTIYF.

The sample holds many counts of this clonotype. The rearrangement uses TRBV2 and TRBJ1-1, with 8 bases identical to TRBD1. The CDR3 has 14 residues. Germline values: CDR1 SNHLY, CDR2 FYNNEI. The J segment lost 12 bases and the V segment lost 0 bases, leaving 9 bases of the junction unmatched. The CDR3 DNA reads TGTGCCAGCAGTGAAGCGTTAGGACAGGGATTTACTTTCTTT. Translating it yields CASSEALGQGFTFF.